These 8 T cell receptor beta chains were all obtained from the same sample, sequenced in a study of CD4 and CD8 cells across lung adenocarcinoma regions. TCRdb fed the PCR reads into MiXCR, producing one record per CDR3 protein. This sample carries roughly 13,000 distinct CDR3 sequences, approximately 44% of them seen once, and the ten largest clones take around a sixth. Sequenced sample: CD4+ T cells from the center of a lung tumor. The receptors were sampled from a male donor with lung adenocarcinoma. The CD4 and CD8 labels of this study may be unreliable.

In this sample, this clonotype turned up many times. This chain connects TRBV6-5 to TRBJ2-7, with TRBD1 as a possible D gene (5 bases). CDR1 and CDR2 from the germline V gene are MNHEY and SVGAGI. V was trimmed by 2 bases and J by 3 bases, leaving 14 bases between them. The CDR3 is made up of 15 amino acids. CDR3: CASSYPQDIGYEQYF. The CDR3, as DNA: TGTGCCAGCAGTTACCCCCAGGACATAGGCTACGAGCAGTACTTC.

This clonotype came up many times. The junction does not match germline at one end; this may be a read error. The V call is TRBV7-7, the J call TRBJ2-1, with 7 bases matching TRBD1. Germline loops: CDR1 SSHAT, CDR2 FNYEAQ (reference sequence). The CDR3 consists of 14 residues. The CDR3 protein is CASSTTGVNNEQFF. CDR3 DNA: TGTGCTAGCAGCACCACAGGGGTAAACAATGAGCAGTTCTTC.

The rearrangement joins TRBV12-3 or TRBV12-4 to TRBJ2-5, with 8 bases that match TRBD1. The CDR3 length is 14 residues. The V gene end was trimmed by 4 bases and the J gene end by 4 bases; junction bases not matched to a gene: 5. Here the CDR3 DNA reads TGTGCCAGCAGTTCGACAGGGGTGGTAGAGACCCAGTACTTC. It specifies CASSSTGVVETQYF.

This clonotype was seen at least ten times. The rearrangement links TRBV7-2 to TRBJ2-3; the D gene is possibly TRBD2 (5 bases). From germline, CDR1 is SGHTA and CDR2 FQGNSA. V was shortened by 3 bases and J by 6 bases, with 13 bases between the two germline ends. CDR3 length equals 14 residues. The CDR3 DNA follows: TGTGCCAGCAGCTTCATACTAGAATCGGATACGCAGTATTTT. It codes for CASSFILESDTQYF. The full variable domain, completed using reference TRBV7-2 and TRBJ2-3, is GAGVSQSPSNKVTEKGKDVELRCDPISGHTALYWYRQSLGQGLEFLIYFQGNSAPDKSGLPSDRFSAERTGGSVSTLTIQRTQQEDSAVYLCASSFILESDTQYFGPGTRLTVL.

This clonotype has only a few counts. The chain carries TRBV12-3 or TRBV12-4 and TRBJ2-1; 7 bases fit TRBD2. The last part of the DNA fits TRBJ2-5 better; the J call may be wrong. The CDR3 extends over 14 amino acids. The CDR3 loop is CASSLPGGSRTQYF. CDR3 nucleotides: TGTGCCAGCAGTTTACCCGGCGGGAGTCGGACCCAGTACTTC.

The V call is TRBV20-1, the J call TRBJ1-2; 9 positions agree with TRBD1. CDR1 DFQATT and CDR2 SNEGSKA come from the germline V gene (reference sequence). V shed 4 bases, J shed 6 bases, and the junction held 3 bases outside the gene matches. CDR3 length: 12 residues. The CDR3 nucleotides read TGCAGTGCTACCAGACAGGGGGATGGCTACACCTTC. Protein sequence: CSATRQGDGYTF.

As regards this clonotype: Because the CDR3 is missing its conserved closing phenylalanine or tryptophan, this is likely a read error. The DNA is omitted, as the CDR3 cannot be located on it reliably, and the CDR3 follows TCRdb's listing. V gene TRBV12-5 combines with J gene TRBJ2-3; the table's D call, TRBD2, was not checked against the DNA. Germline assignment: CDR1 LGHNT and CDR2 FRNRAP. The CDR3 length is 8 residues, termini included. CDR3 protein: CRERVSPH.

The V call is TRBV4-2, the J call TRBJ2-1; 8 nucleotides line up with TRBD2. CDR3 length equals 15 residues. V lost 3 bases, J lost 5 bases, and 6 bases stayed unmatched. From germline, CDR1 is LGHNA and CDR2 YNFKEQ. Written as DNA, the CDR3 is TGTGCCAGCAGCCAGAGCGGGAGTAGTAACAATGAGCAGTTCTTC. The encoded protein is CASSQSGSSNNEQFF.